This T cell receptor (beta chain) was sequenced for a study of blood T cells in healthy people across ages. The CDR3 is 15 amino acids. V was clipped by 5 bases and J by 4 bases, with 17 bases between them. There are a few counts of this clonotype. A second PCR, run for roughly 7 to 11 cycles, used a sample-barcoded 5' primer plus a J-beta primer mix. TCRdb re-called the 5' RACE reads through MiXCR, storing one row per CDR3 protein. The sample records more than 1,000,000 distinct CDR3 sequences, under 30% being singletons. The data also belong to a second study, concerning T cells of mothers and their children.

The source is a girl aged 2 to 10 in good health. The chain is built from TRBV12-3 or TRBV12-4 and TRBJ2-5; D is perhaps TRBD1 (5 bases). The sample taken for sequencing was blood. As DNA, the CDR3 is TGTGCCAGCAGTCAACGGCAGGGCGCTATAGAGACCCAGTACTTC. This codes for CASSQRQGAIETQYF.